This T cell receptor beta chain was profiled in a study of CD8 T cells in ankylosing spondylitis. Study observations and caveats: What seemed typical of ankylosing spondylitis blood was a TCR beta motif built from eight highly homologous variants. Reportedly, matched ankylosing spondylitis synovial fluid was significantly enriched for disease-linked clones. Prior literature has documented some motif variants in synovial fluid and blood from reactive arthritis. Peripheral blood held disease-linked clones only at relatively low frequency, and these were CD8+.

In its sample, this clonotype was seen many times. The antigen is undetermined. Libraries for TCR beta were made by quantitative 5'-RACE with molecular barcodes. TCRdb called the 5' RACE reads again in MiXCR, with one record for every CDR3 protein. The data hold a few hundred thousand distinct CDR3 sequences, with about a sixth observed a single time. The germline gives CDR1 MGHRA, CDR2 YSYEKL. The V segment lost 4 bases and the J segment 4 bases; nucleotides outside the gene matches: 6. The CDR3 has 15 residues. V gene TRBV4-1 combines with J gene TRBJ2-2; TRBD1 agrees at 7 bases. The specimen was blood, either unsorted or a sorted T cell fraction (not recorded which). This clonotype originated in a male donor with ankylosing spondylitis. The CDR3: CASSRPDRSTGELFF. In nucleotides, the CDR3 is TGCGCCAGCAGCCGACCGGACAGGTCCACCGGGGAGCTGTTTTTT.